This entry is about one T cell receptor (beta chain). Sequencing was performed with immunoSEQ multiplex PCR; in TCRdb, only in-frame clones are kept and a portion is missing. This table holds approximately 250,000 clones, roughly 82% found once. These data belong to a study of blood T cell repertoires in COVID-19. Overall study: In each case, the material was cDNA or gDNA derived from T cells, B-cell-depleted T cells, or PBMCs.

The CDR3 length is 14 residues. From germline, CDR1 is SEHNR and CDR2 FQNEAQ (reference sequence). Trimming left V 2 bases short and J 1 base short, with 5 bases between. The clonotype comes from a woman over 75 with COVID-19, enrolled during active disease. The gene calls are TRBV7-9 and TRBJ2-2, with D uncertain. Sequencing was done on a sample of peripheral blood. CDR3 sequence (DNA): TGTGCCAGCAGCTTAACGGTGAACACCGGGGAGCTGTTTTTT. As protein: CASSLTVNTGELFF.